The clone carrying this TCR beta chain was seen a single time. CDR3 length equals 15 residues. Trimming took off 0 bases at V and 5 bases at J, with 14 bases between the two ends. Germline V gene data show CDR1 as SGHDT and CDR2 as YYEEEE. Per the study methods: Reference gene primer amplification yielded estimated nucleated cell counts. The data were produced by immunoSEQ multiplex PCR, yet TCRdb's version contains in-frame clones alone and is incomplete. Clone size and the V and J calls come from that table; the DNA yielded D and trimming. This table holds some 110,000 clones, under 80% found once. The sample is drawn from a study of blood T cell repertoires in COVID-19. Across the whole study: Whether acute or convalescent, the COVID-19 samples came from the United States, Italy and Spain. T cells, B-cell-depleted T cells, or PBMCs provided the cDNA or gDNA that served as material.

This sequence was found in a man aged 45-65 years with acute or convalescent COVID-19. The chain carries TRBV5-6 and TRBJ1-1; tentative D call: TRBD1 (6 bases). The specimen sequenced was peripheral blood. As DNA, the CDR3 is TGTGCCAGCAGCTTGGAGGCGGGGGCGAAGACTGAAGCTTTCTTT. Translation: CASSLEAGAKTEAFF. Together with reference TRBV5-6 and TRBJ1-1, the CDR3 gives the full variable domain: DAGVTQSPTHLIKTRGQQVTLRCSPKSGHDTVSWYQQALGQGPQFIFQYYEEEERQRGNFPDRFSGHQFPNYSSELNVNALLLGDSALYLCASSLEAGAKTEAFFGQGTRLTVV.